This entry concerns a single T cell receptor (beta chain). The data were taken from a study of shared clonotypes between healthy human individuals. Sequenced by immunoSEQ multiplex PCR; TCRdb stores in-frame clones only, minus some. This sample yields 1.6 million or so clones, of which 98% are seen a single time; around 0.33% belongs to the top ten. With V trimmed by 7 bases and J by 7 bases, 13 bases remained unmatched. Germline V CDR1 and CDR2: SGHNT, YYREEE (reference sequence). The length of the CDR3 is 15 residues. Sequenced material: naive CD4+ T cells sorted from blood. This sample's subset: CD45RA+ positively selected. The rearrangement joins TRBV5-4 to TRBJ2-1; TRBD2 agrees at 8 bases. This sequence originates from a man in his thirties or forties in good health. In DNA, the CDR3 is TGTGCCAGCCAGCTTACCGGGAGGGGATATAATGAGCAGTTCTTC. Protein product: CASQLTGRGYNEQFF.